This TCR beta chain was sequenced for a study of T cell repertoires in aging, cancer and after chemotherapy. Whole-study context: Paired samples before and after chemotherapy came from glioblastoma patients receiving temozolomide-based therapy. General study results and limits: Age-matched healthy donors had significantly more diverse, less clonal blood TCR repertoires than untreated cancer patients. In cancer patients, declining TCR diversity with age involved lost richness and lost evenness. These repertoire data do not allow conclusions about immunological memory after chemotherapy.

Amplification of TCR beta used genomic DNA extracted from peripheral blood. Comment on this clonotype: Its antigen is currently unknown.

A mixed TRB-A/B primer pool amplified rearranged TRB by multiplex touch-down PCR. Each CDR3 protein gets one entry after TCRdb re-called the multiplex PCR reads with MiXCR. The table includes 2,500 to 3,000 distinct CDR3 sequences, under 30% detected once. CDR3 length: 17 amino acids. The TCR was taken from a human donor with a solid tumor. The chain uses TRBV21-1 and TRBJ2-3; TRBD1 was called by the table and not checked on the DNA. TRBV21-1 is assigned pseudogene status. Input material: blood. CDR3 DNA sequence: TGTGCCAGCAGCAGATCAGGGGGGGTGTCGGAAAGAGATACGCAGTATTTT. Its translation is CASSRSGGVSERDTQYF.